Listed below are T cell receptor beta chains from one sample, sequenced in a study of blood T cells in healthy people across ages. TCRdb analysed the 5' RACE reads with MiXCR anew, one entry per CDR3 protein. The sample lists around 1,000,000 distinct CDR3 sequences, roughly a quarter occurring once. The same specimen was also included in a second study, on T cells of mothers and their children.

Sequenced material: blood. These receptors came from a girl aged 2-10 years in good health. CDR3s include the opening cysteine and the closing phenylalanine or tryptophan. The D gene is left open where the match is weak. Expanded clones are given a class, and other clones once, few, many or no size at all.

TRBV7-9	.	TRBD1	15	TRBJ2-7	CASSPWTGVNYEQYF	TGTGCCAGCAGCCCATGGACAGGGGTCAACTACGAGCAGTACTTC
TRBV12-3/TRBV12-4	few	.	15	TRBJ1-1	CASTGDGGGMTGAFF	TGTGCCAGCACCGGCGATGGAGGGGGGATGACTGGAGCTTTCTTT
TRBV20-1	.	TRBD2	14	TRBJ2-1	CSANSGRAGPEQFF	TGCAGTGCTAATAGCGGGAGGGCAGGTCCTGAGCAGTTCTTC
TRBV12-3/TRBV12-4	few	TRBD2	15	TRBJ2-1	CASSPASGSGNEQFF	TGTGCCAGCAGCCCTGCAAGCGGGAGCGGCAATGAGCAGTTCTTC
TRBV11-2	.	TRBD1	15	TRBJ2-7	CASSTGTGGGYEQYF	TGTGCCAGCAGCACGGGGACAGGGGGCGGCTACGAGCAGTACTTC
TRBV20-1	.	TRBD2	15	TRBJ2-2	CSARGSGRRTGELFF	TGCAGTGCTAGGGGCAGCGGGAGACGAACCGGGGAGCTGTTTTTT
TRBV3-1	many	TRBD1	13	TRBJ2-7	CASSQGQAYEQYF	TGTGCCAGCAGCCAGGGACAGGCCTACGAGCAGTACTTC
TRBV5-5	few	.	12	TRBJ2-7	CASSLLGIEQYF	TGTGCCAGCAGCTTGCTAGGTATCGAGCAGTACTTC
TRBV29-1	.	.	13	TRBJ2-7	CSVDGTSSYEQYF	TGCAGCGTTGACGGGACATCATCCTACGAGCAGTACTTC
TRBV12-3/TRBV12-4	.	TRBD1	14	TRBJ1-2	CASNRQGPYYGYTF	TGTGCCAGCAATCGACAGGGACCATACTATGGCTACACCTTC
TRBV6-2/TRBV6-3	.	.	14	TRBJ1-1	CASSQFEGNTEAFF	TGTGCCAGCAGTCAATTCGAAGGGAACACTGAAGCTTTCTTT
TRBV6-5	.	.	14	TRBJ1-4	CASSSSGANEKLFF	TGTGCCAGCAGTTCATCAGGAGCCAATGAAAAACTGTTTTTT
TRBV12-5	.	.	17	TRBJ1-4	CASGFGTELSTNEKLFF	TGTGCTAGTGGTTTTGGGACCGAACTTTCAACTAATGAAAAACTGTTTTTT
TRBV7-6	.	TRBD1	14	TRBJ1-1	CASSAGQENTEAFF	TGTGCCAGCAGCGCGGGACAGGAGAACACTGAAGCTTTCTTT
TRBV12-3/TRBV12-4	.	.	13	TRBJ1-1	CASTLGTEVTAFF	TGTGCCAGCACTCTGGGGACGGAGGTAACGGCTTTCTTT
TRBV29-1	few	.	12	TRBJ2-1	CSVEPAGNEQFF	TGCAGCGTTGAACCCGCGGGCAATGAGCAGTTCTTC
TRBV6-5	.	.	15	TRBJ1-1	CASSYSLKGITEAFF	TGTGCCAGCAGTTACTCGTTGAAGGGCATCACTGAAGCTTTCTTT
TRBV7-2	.	.	10	TRBJ2-2	CASSFGELFF	TGTGCCAGCAGCTTCGGGGAGCTGTTTTTT
TRBV4-3	few	.	14	TRBJ2-3	CASSQGRTIDTQYF	TGCGCCAGCAGCCAAGGACGGACCATAGATACGCAGTATTTT
TRBV4-2	.	TRBD1	16	TRBJ1-2	CASSLGTGGFNYGYTF	TGTGCCAGCAGCCTAGGGACAGGGGGTTTCAACTATGGCTACACCTTC
TRBV12-3/TRBV12-4	.	.	13	TRBJ1-2	CASSRTMNYGYTF	TGTGCCAGCAGTCGCACAATGAACTATGGCTACACCTTC
TRBV29-1	few	.	15	TRBJ2-5	CSVEDPGADQETQYF	TGCAGCGTTGAAGATCCCGGGGCCGACCAAGAGACCCAGTACTTC
TRBV20-1	.	.	14	TRBJ1-3	CSARARVAGNTIYF	TGCAGTGCTAGAGCCAGGGTAGCTGGAAACACCATATATTTT
TRBV12-3/TRBV12-4	many	.	14	TRBJ1-2	CASSFGLTNYGYTF	TGTGCCAGCAGTTTCGGGCTAACTAACTATGGCTACACCTTC
TRBV5-1	.	.	14	TRBJ2-5	CASSLPDLQETQYF	TGCGCCAGCAGCCTACCCGATCTCCAAGAGACCCAGTACTTC
TRBV16	.	.	14	TRBJ2-5	CANSTGRGSGTQYF	TGTGCCAACAGCACAGGAAGAGGTTCGGGGACCCAGTACTTC
TRBV20-1	.	.	15	TRBJ2-3	CSARSGNSNTDTQYF	TGCAGTGCTAGATCGGGAAACTCGAACACAGATACGCAGTATTTT
TRBV14	many	.	12	TRBJ2-1	CASSQSGYEQFF	TGTGCCAGCAGCCAGAGCGGGTATGAGCAGTTCTTC
TRBV7-8	.	.	13	TRBJ2-1	CASTDLYSAEQFF	TGTGCCAGCACCGATCTCTATTCGGCTGAGCAGTTCTTC
TRBV5-1	.	.	14	TRBJ2-5	CASRQALLKETQYF	TGCGCCAGCAGGCAGGCCCTCTTAAAAGAGACCCAGTACTTC
TRBV6-1	.	TRBD2	16	TRBJ2-4	CASSPDLAGDSVARYF	TGTGCCAGCTCCCCCGATCTAGCGGGAGATTCGGTTGCTAGGTACTTC
TRBV12-3/TRBV12-4	.	TRBD1	16	TRBJ2-3	CASSPNTGGVGDTQYF	TGTGCCAGCAGTCCCAATACAGGGGGAGTGGGCGATACGCAGTATTTT
TRBV27	.	.	14	TRBJ2-5	CASSSGWLRETQYF	TGTGCCAGCAGTTCAGGGTGGCTCCGAGAGACCCAGTACTTC
TRBV12-3/TRBV12-4	few	.	14	TRBJ2-3	CASRIAGPTDTQYF	TGTGCCAGCAGGATTGCGGGACCCACAGATACGCAGTATTTT
TRBV28	few	.	15	TRBJ2-4	CASSSNRRGKNIQYF	TGTGCCAGCAGTTCTAACAGGAGGGGCAAAAACATTCAGTACTTC
TRBV6-1	.	.	11	TRBJ1-1	CASSVLTEAFF	TGTGCCAGCAGCGTATTGACTGAAGCTTTCTTT
TRBV28	.	.	14	TRBJ2-5	CASSLAAEREAQYF	TGTGCCAGCAGTTTAGCTGCGGAGAGGGAGGCCCAGTACTTC
TRBV29-1	few	.	14	TRBJ1-1	CSVEKGALNTEAFF	TGCAGCGTTGAAAAAGGAGCATTGAACACTGAAGCTTTCTTT
TRBV12-3/TRBV12-4	few	.	14	TRBJ2-7	CASRRKTGTHEQYF	TGTGCCAGCAGACGTAAAACAGGGACCCACGAGCAGTACTTC
TRBV20-1	.	TRBD2	15	TRBJ2-1	CSPDAGLAVYNEQFF	TGCAGTCCCGACGCGGGACTAGCGGTCTACAATGAGCAGTTCTTC
TRBV5-6	few	.	13	TRBJ2-3	CASSWRGPGGQYF	TGTGCCAGCAGCTGGAGGGGGCCAGGGGGGCAGTATTTT
TRBV6-1	.	.	15	TRBJ1-1	CASSEGYGVNTEAFF	TGTGCCAGCAGTGAAGGGTATGGCGTGAACACTGAAGCTTTCTTT
TRBV24-1	few	.	12	TRBJ2-3	CATRSDTDTQYF	TGTGCCACCCGCTCGGACACAGATACGCAGTATTTT
TRBV6-2/TRBV6-3	many	.	13	TRBJ2-6	CASGRSGANVLTF	TGTGCCAGCGGGAGGTCTGGGGCCAACGTCCTGACTTTC
TRBV20-1	once	TRBD1	16	TRBJ2-3	CSARRRQGASTDTQYF	TGCAGTGCTAGAAGGAGACAGGGGGCCTCCACAGATACGCAGTATTTT
TRBV12-3/TRBV12-4	few	.	14	TRBJ2-5	CASSFGTFESVQYF	TGTGCCAGCAGTTTTGGGACATTCGAGTCGGTCCAGTACTTC
TRBV7-3	few	.	14	TRBJ2-2	CASSSYLVSGELFF	TGTGCCAGCAGCTCCTATCTAGTATCCGGGGAGCTGTTTTTT
TRBV7-2	few	TRBD1	16	TRBJ2-5	CASSSHGQGNGETQYF	TGTGCCAGCAGCTCTCATGGACAGGGGAATGGGGAGACCCAGTACTTC
TRBV20-1	.	.	12	TRBJ1-5	CSAQWSNQPQHF	TGCAGTGCTCAGTGGAGCAATCAGCCCCAGCATTTT
TRBV3-1	many	.	17	TRBJ2-5	CASSQEQGTPEDETQYF	TGTGCCAGCAGCCAAGAGCAGGGAACCCCCGAGGACGAGACCCAGTACTTC
TRBV4-1	few	.	11	TRBJ1-1	CASSQDLRAFF	TGCGCCAGCAGCCAAGATTTGCGCGCTTTCTTT
TRBV7-9	.	.	16	TRBJ2-1	CASSQLEEGSYNEQFF	TGTGCCAGCAGCCAACTGGAGGAAGGGTCCTACAATGAGCAGTTCTTC
TRBV7-2	few	.	16	TRBJ2-6	CASSHRPDSGANVLTF	TGTGCCAGCAGCCATAGACCGGACTCTGGGGCCAACGTCCTGACTTTC
TRBV4-3	.	.	14	TRBJ1-4	CASSQDGTDEKLFF	TGCGCCAGCAGCCAAGATGGGACCGACGAAAAACTGTTTTTT